This TCR beta chain was recorded in a study of OX40 agonist ivuxolimab in advanced cancers. Background for the entire study: Ivuxolimab was an agonistic, fully human IgG2 monoclonal antibody directed against OX40 (CD134), a costimulatory receptor. Intravenous ivuxolimab was administered to patients every 2 weeks at six dose levels: 0.01, 0.1, 0.3, 1.5, 3 and 10 mg/kg. Of the 50 to 55 dose-escalation patients, hepatocellular carcinoma was present in about 20, melanoma in approximately 15, renal cell carcinoma in 9 and head and neck cancer in 9. In the dose-escalation cohort, around four fifths of patients were male, and the mean age was roughly 56 years with a range of roughly 20 to 80. Prior anti-PD-1, anti-PD-L1 or anti-CTLA-4 therapy was permitted, and approximately 42% of dose-escalation patients had received checkpoint inhibitors. Partial responses occurred in three dose-escalation patients: two with cutaneous melanoma and one with hepatocellular carcinoma. The purpose of peripheral TCRbeta sequencing was to test whether ivuxolimab changed TCR sequence diversity and led to clonal T-cell expansion. The paper covers the monotherapy dose-escalation part of the phase I ivuxolimab trial, which included N ≈ 54 patients.

Genomic DNA was isolated from the sorted cells so that the TCRbeta CDR3 region could be sequenced. The immunoSEQ Assay was used to sequence the TCRbeta CDR3 regions. TCRdb took this table from immuneACCESS and kept in-frame rearrangements with V and J called. Such tables lack part of the clones; where checked against another copy, unresolved V genes explain under half of the gap, and the rest is unexplained. In this sample the table shows under 60,000 clones, about nine tenths of which occur a single time. The ten top clones hold under 5.5% of the sample. From the cysteine through the phenylalanine, the CDR3 covers 15 amino acids. Here the CDR3 DNA is all that survives: 45 bases in frame from base 1. The junction shows trimming of 5 bases on V and 4 bases on J, and the gene matches do not reach 6 bases of it. CDR1 SNHLY and CDR2 FYNNEI were looked up in the germline V gene. The study at large found these results: After ivuxolimab, more expanded clones were found on average in CD8+ T cells than in CD4+ T cells. Which antigens the clonally expanded peripheral T cells were specific for was not determined. In partial responders in the 0.1-3.0 mg/kg groups, normalized peripheral clonal expansion was found to be among the lowest, especially among CD8+ T cells. Low levels of normalized T-cell clonal expansion were also seen in some patients who did not respond. At doses of 0.1 to 3.0 mg/kg, clonal expansion of both CD4+ and CD8+ T cells in blood was seen between baseline and week 6.

The table lists this clone with a count of one. No antigen is known for it. No base qualities exist here, and no much larger clone lies one base off it. The trial excluded patients who had a history of autoimmune disease or who were on systemic immunosuppression. Peripheral blood for TCR sequencing was collected from all dose cohorts at baseline, on cycle 4 day 1, and on cycle 7 day 1. Samples were obtained from an open-label, multicenter, first-in-human phase I dose-escalation trial of ivuxolimab. The trial enrolled adults with locally advanced or metastatic head and neck squamous cell, hepatocellular, melanoma or renal cell carcinoma. Before TCR sequencing, CD4+ and CD8+ T cells were separately sorted from peripheral blood.

This TCR derives from an adult with an advanced solid tumor such as melanoma, head and neck, liver or kidney cancer. The receptor chain draws on TRBV2 and TRBJ2-7, and 12 junctional nucleotides match TRBD2. The sample consisted of CD4+ or CD8+ T cells sorted from blood, taken in a trial of the OX40 agonist ivuxolimab. The bases are TGTGCCAGCAGTCCGACTAGCGGGAGTGGTTACGAGCAGTACTTC. Its translation is CASSPTSGSGYEQYF.